Described below is a single T cell receptor (beta chain) sequence and its context. The record originates from a study of blood T cell repertoires in COVID-19. The V and J ends lost 1 base and 4 bases respectively, with 14 bases between them. The CDR3 totals 15 residues. The V gene's germline CDR1 is SGHKS and CDR2 YYEKEE (reference sequence). Measured with immunoSEQ multiplex PCR; TCRdb has only the in-frame clones, and not every one. The sample includes a few hundred thousand clones, around 84% of them seen just once. The chain joins TRBV5-5 to TRBJ1-1; no definite D call. Source material: peripheral blood. This receptor was taken from a man in his sixties with acute or convalescent COVID-19. Written as DNA, the CDR3 is TGTGCCAGCAGCTTGTGGCCAACCTGGAGCACTGAAGCTTTCTTT. It is translated as CASSLWPTWSTEAFF.